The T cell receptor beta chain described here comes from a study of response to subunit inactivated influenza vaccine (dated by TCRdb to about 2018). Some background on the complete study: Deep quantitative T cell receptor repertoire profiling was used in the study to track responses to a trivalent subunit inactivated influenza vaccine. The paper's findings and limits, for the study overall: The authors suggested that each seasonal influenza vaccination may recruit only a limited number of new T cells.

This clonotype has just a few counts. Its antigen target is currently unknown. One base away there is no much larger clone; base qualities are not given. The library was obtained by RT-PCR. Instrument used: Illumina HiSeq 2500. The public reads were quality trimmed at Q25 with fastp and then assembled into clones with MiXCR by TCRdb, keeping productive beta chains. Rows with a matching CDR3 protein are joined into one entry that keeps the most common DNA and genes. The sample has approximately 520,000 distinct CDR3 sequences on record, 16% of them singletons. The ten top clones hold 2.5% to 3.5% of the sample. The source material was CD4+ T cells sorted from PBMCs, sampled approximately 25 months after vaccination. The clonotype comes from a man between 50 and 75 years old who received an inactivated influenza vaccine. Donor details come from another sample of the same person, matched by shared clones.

CDR3 sequence: CASRGGIDDEQYF. The DNA sequence follows: TGCGCCAGCAGAGGCGGGATTGATGACGAGCAGTACTTC. The chain is made from TRBV5-1 and TRBJ2-7, and possibly TRBD2, on 6 matching bases. Reading from cysteine to phenylalanine, the CDR3 counts 13 amino acids. This entry keeps only the CDR3 DNA: 39 bases, framed from base 1. V is pared back by 5 bases and J by 5 bases, with 14 bases lying between the germline termini. As encoded in the germline V gene, CDR1 is SGHRS while CDR2 is YFSETQ.